This T cell receptor beta chain was identified in a study of T cells after yellow fever vaccination. TCRdb redid the calling of the 5' RACE reads with MiXCR, one entry per CDR3 protein. The data hold approximately 93,000 distinct CDR3 sequences, with around 5.8% observed a single time. This CDR3 spans 15 amino acids. The junction had 7 bases not matched to a gene; V was cut back by 5 bases and J by 4 bases. Germline values: CDR1 SGHRS, CDR2 YFSETQ. This TCR was recovered from a man aged 18-30 years who received the YFV17D yellow fever vaccine. The chain couples TRBV5-1 to TRBJ2-7, with 12 bases identical to TRBD1. Here the sequenced sample was CD8+ T cells sorted from PBMCs, taken 10 days after the yellow fever booster vaccination. The CDR3 nucleotides are TGCGCCAGCAGGTCCGGGACAGGGGGCTCTTACGAGCAGTACTTC. Translated, it gives CASRSGTGGSYEQYF. Using reference TRBV5-1 and TRBJ2-7 for the parts outside the CDR3, the full variable domain is KAGVTQTPRYLIKTRGQQVTLSCSPISGHRSVSWYQQTPGQGLQFLFEYFSETQRNKGNFPGRFSGRQFSNSRSEMNVSTLELGDSALYLCASRSGTGGSYEQYFGPGTRLTVT.